This TCR beta chain stems from a study of cytomegalovirus exposure and HLA in healthy donors (dated 2017 in TCRdb). In terms of the full investigation: According to an earlier analysis of 587 of the donors, some 180 million T cells yielded 117 million unique TCR beta sequences and around 280 Gb of sequence data. An earlier analysis of some 500 of the donors applied high-throughput TCR beta sequencing to assess whether each TCR beta V gene segment acted as functional or pseudogenic. A later genetic analysis took genome-wide SNP genotypes for about 55% of the roughly 670 donors and used that subset as a discovery cohort. The T cell repertoires of roughly 660 subjects were profiled by immunosequencing and related to cytomegalovirus serostatus. The study aimed to test whether signatures of past pathogen exposure could be identified by cataloging public T cell receptors. Donor age, sex, ethnicity and CMV serostatus were compiled together with the repertoire data. Rather than drawing on any new phenotypic data, the later analysis identified candidate immune exposures from TCR beta sequences and the way those sequences occurred across donors. A handful of DR-DQ haplotypes were handled as single units for association and clustering because linkage in the cohort was strong. All discovery cohort repertoires had been generated on a single sequencing platform. To predict cytomegalovirus infection status, the study combined high-throughput TCR immunosequencing, statistical association of individual TCRs with disease status, and machine learning. Class I and class II HLA loci were covered by the typing at four-digit resolution. Among the approximately 400 genotyped donors, approximately 81% belonged to the genetic ancestry cluster associated with self-reported Caucasian donors. An early release covering roughly 600 HLA-typed donors comprised approximately 300 gigabases of sequencing data and around 80 million unique TCR sequences. Among 398 genotyped donors of the cohort, an average of about 240,000 unique TCR beta nucleotide sequences were sequenced per donor, roughly a sixth of them non-productive. The number of typed donors differed by locus: about 620-640 for A, B, C, DRB1 and DQB1; 500 to 550 for DQA1; some 610 for DPA1; and some 430 for DPB1. A later analysis re-examined previously published TCR beta repertoires from about 670 donors and added high-resolution HLA genotyping to investigate patterns of TCR occurrence. Along with the approximately 650-subject first cohort, a separate validation cohort of over a hundred different subjects was used.

The receptor library was made with the immunoSEQ multiplex PCR assay. A mixture of 60 forward primers for TCR Vbeta segments and 13 reverse primers for TCR Jbeta segments was used in the multiplex PCR. Amplification of the CDR3 region of rearranged TCR beta genes was performed with a multiplex PCR assay on genomic DNA. The Illumina HiSeq System was used to sequence the amplified TCR beta libraries as 87-base-pair reads. The authors processed their data as follows. In a later analysis, tens of millions of unique TCR beta chains were counted across the approximately 620 repertoires, and roughly 10 million of these chains were shared by at least two donors. A nearest-neighbor algorithm error-corrected the raw reads and collapsed the reads into unique sequences, merging closely related sequences to remove PCR and sequencing errors. CDR3 sequences were aligned to IMGT reference sequences to assign V, D and J gene segments. For a sequence to be retained, at least a six-nucleotide match to both a V gene segment and a J gene segment was required. Rearrangements were called productive when the CDR3 lacked stop codons and stayed in frame with V and J; all others were non-productive. CDR3 was defined by IMGT convention, running from the second conserved V-encoded cysteine to the conserved J-encoded phenylalanine. In an earlier analysis of roughly 580 of the donors, sequences lacking an unambiguous match to a single V gene segment were excluded. In an earlier analysis of about 590 of the donors, a V segment was called functional when productive rearrangements were above 56.7%, and segregating when the standard deviation between donors exceeded 5%. To diagnose cytomegalovirus status from the catalog of TCR beta chain sequences, a statistical classification framework was built. In a later analysis, TCR nucleotide sequences were compared against IMGT/GENE-DB human TR gene sequences so that V and J genes could be assigned. The TCRdist pipeline was used in a later analysis to assign CDR3 sequences and most-parsimonious VDJ recombination scenarios. In a later analysis, every TCR beta chain was defined by the combination of its CDR3 amino acid sequence and its V-gene family, and reads without a unique V-gene family were dropped. In a later analysis, 450 to 600 highly shared, low-generation-probability nucleotide sequences were removed to address suspected cross-contamination and a sequencing artifact. For each public chain, a later analysis derived a clonal expansion index from normalized ranks of inferred template counts within each repertoire. In a later analysis, generation probabilities were computed using a VDJ recombination model fitted to out-of-frame rearrangements, and the results were checked against IGoR. In a later analysis, TCR-TCR, TCR-HLA and TCR-CMV co-occurrence was scored with hypergeometric tests, and a repertoire-size bias correction was applied to TCR pairs. A later analysis estimated false discovery rates by permuting HLA or CMV assignments 20 times. In a later analysis, co-occurring TCRs were grouped with DBSCAN, and TCRdist sequence similarity was added when clustering was performed within HLA-allele-positive subsets. For co-occurrence clustering, repertoires with fewer than 30,000 or more than 120,000 public chains were excluded, along with four or five repertoires with anomalous nucleotide sharing. TCRdb mirrors the immuneACCESS table, restricted to in-frame sequences. Some clones are absent from its copies; in checked studies, under half trace to an unresolved V gene, and the reason for the others is unknown. V, J and clone size derive from that table, while D and trimming were established from the DNA sequence. The sample table records over 200,000 clones; roughly 80% of these occur just once. 3.5% to 4% of the sample rests with the top ten.

There are 15 amino acids in the CDR3, from cysteine to phenylalanine inclusive. CDR3 DNA is the only sequence kept; it has 45 bases, read in frame from the first base. V and J lose 0 bases and 8 bases, and a span of 13 bases separates them. The germline V gene sets CDR1 to SGHAT and CDR2 to FQNNGV. Regarding this clone: It lacks a known antigen. No much larger clonotype is one base removed from it; base qualities were not supplied.

The cohort consisted of 600 to 750 healthy bone marrow donors. Cohort members were all nominally healthy when sampled, although unrecorded immune exposures were likely present. The donor was CMV seronegative and belonged to the group of approximately 320 seronegative cohort members. Each donor provided a peripheral blood sample, and peripheral blood mononuclear cells were used for TCR beta sequencing. The Qiagen DNeasy Blood Extraction Kit was used to extract genomic DNA from the blood cell samples. What the authors observed across the whole study: Most CMV-associated TCR beta chains appeared to be HLA-restricted in a later analysis, and the HLA associations seemed to be driven largely by CMV exposure. The cohort was sequenced for TCR beta chains only, and without alpha or paired-chain data the features that could be detected were limited. The authors suggested that the approach could potentially be extended to other disease states and immunological phenotypes. A total of fewer than 200 TCR beta chains were listed by the study as associated with cytomegalovirus. Because some donors lacked HLA typing at each locus, the association tests relied only on the typed subset. While some public TCRs were present in many individuals, most TCR sequences turned up only very rarely across donors. Immune exposure information for the cohort was limited to CMV serostatus. In vitro tests confirmed that a few of the cytomegalovirus-associated TCR beta chains recognize cytomegalovirus antigens. A group of highly shared sequence variants was considered likely to be a technical artifact of the sequencing pipeline. According to a later analysis, TCR association rates differed among HLA loci, with DRB1 alleles showing the most associated TCRs and HLA-C alleles showing the fewest. A later analysis found that HLA-associated TCR beta chains were more clonally expanded and had lower generation probabilities than equally common non-associated chains. Because counts were too low, 15 to 20 rarely observed V segments, including chromosome 9 orphons, were excluded from the earlier analysis of 587 of the donors. At a false discovery rate of 0.05, a later analysis linked 15,000 to 20,000 TCR beta sequences to specific HLA alleles. A later genetic analysis reported fewer N-insertions in productive TCRs among donors in an Asian-associated ancestry cluster than the approximately 670-donor mean. An association between a missense DCLRE1C variant and V-gene and J-gene trimming of TCR beta chains was found in a later genetic analysis and replicated in an independent cohort. The classifier was reported to diagnose cytomegalovirus status with high specificity and sensitivity in both the original and validation cohorts. When HLA alleles, especially DR and DQ, strongly co-occurred, attributing TCR associations to individual alleles was difficult. A further reported finding was that TCR beta sequences accurately predicted the HLA-A and HLA-B alleles for most subjects in the first cohort. Linkage disequilibrium might explain the correlated functional status among segregating V segments, but an unknown experimental factor could not be ruled out. Sequencing depth was assumed to be roughly uniform across donors in the presence/absence analyses, though that assumption may not hold. Some IMGT-functional V segments, including TRBV6-2 and TRBV6-3, could not be told apart with the 87-base-pair reads, so those segments were excluded. In an earlier analysis of 587 of the donors, most TCR beta V segments appeared in productive rearrangements about 87% or about 30% of the time, broadly matching IMGT annotations. A later analysis reported that several top co-occurrence clusters appeared linked to parvovirus B19, influenza, CMV and Epstein-Barr virus.

The sequencing sample was made of PBMCs. This clonotype originated in a male donor in good health and CMV-seronegative. The sequence joins TRBV11-2 to TRBJ1-4; a weak D assignment points to TRBD1 (6 bases agree). The CDR3 in this case is CASSLDGGAGEKLFF. Read as DNA, the sequence is TGTGCCAGCAGCTTAGATGGGGGGGCTGGGGAAAAACTGTTTTTT.